These 22 T cell receptor beta chains originate from one sample sequenced in a study of T cells in Graves' hyperthyroidism and ophthalmopathy. The source material, RNA transcripts, was used to amplify TCR beta CDR3 regions. First-round RT-PCR of the TCR CDR3 relied on the HTBI primer set. TCRdb reprocessed the multiplex PCR reads via MiXCR and lists one record per CDR3 protein. Counted here are about 560,000 distinct CDR3 sequences, approximately 15% occurring once; the ten biggest clones make up about 20%. The sample was blood. The receptors come from a woman between 18 and 29 years old with Graves' hyperthyroidism.

The table lists this clonotype with many counts. The chain has TRBV24-1 and TRBJ2-5; D gene unclear. V was shortened by 5 bases and J by 4 bases, with 7 bases between the two germline ends. Per the germline V gene, CDR1 is KGHDR and CDR2 is SFDVKD. The CDR3 consists of 12 residues. The CDR3: CATSAGGETQYF. Written as DNA, the CDR3 is TGTGCCACCAGTGCAGGCGGAGAGACCCAGTACTTC.

The J gene is TRBJ2-5, the V gene TRBV25-1; 12 bases are a match to TRBD1. V shed 3 bases, J shed 4 bases, and the junction held 3 bases outside the gene matches. The CDR3 totals 15 residues. CDR1 and CDR2 from the germline V gene are MGHDK and SYGVNS. CDR3 nucleotide sequence: TGTGCCAGCAGTGATCGGGACAGGGGGCGAGAGACCCAGTACTTC. Translated: CASSDRDRGRETQYF. Variable domain in full (rest from reference TRBV25-1 and TRBJ2-5): EADIYQTPRYLVIGTGKKITLECSQTMGHDKMYWYQQDPGMELHLIHYSYGVNSTEKGDLSSESTVSRIRTEHFPLTLESARPSHTSQYLCASSDRDRGRETQYFGPGTRLLVL.

In its sample, this clonotype was seen many times. The chain combines TRBV2 with TRBJ2-5, with a weak D call TRBD1 (5 bases). CDR1 SNHLY and CDR2 FYNNEI come from the germline V gene. Trimming took 5 bases from V and 5 from J, leaving 12 bases between them. The CDR3 is made up of 13 amino acids. CDR3 DNA sequence: TGTGCCAGCAGTTCAGGGTTGATCGAGACCCAGTACTTC. Its protein product is CASSSGLIETQYF. Full variable domain (outside the CDR3, taken from reference TRBV2 and TRBJ2-5): EPEVTQTPSHQVTQMGQEVILRCVPISNHLYFYWYRQILGQKVEFLVSFYNNEISEKSEIFDDQFSVERPDGSNFTLKIRSTKLEDSAMYFCASSSGLIETQYFGPGTRLLVL.

As regards this clonotype: A read error may explain this, as a much larger clone is one base away. The rearrangement uses TRBV7-9 and TRBJ2-5, with D perhaps TRBD2 (6 bases). With 3 bases removed from V and 2 bases from J, the gap between germline ends came to 13 bases. This CDR3 contains 15 residues. In germline, CDR1 is SEHNR, CDR2 FQNEAQ (reference sequence). The CDR3: CASSLTRGQQETQYF. CDR3 DNA: TGTGCCAGCAGCTTGACTAGGGGCCAGCAAGAGACCCAGTACTTC.

This clonotype occurred many times. The rearrangement joins TRBV20-1 to TRBJ2-7; 8 bases match TRBD2. Germline V CDR1 and CDR2: DFQATT, SNEGSKA (reference sequence). Trimming removed 6 bases from V and 4 bases from J; junction bases left unmatched: 8. CDR3 length: 13 residues. The CDR3 sequence: CSALAGRGYEQYF. CDR3 nucleotide sequence: TGCAGTGCGTTAGCGGGGCGTGGGTACGAGCAGTACTTC.

To note about this clonotype: A read error may be the cause here, since a much bigger clone is one base away. Here the CDR3 reads CASSLGIEQYF. The CDR3 nucleotides are TGTGCCAGCAGCTTAGGTATCGAGCAGTACTTC. The chain combines TRBV7-9 with TRBJ2-7; D remains ambiguous. The CDR3 runs to 11 residues. V dropped 1 base and J dropped 6 bases, with 4 bases sitting between them. CDR1 and CDR2 (germline): SEHNR, FQNEAQ (reference sequence).

As concerns this clonotype: Being one base from a much bigger clone, this may be a read error. The chain is built from TRBV28 and TRBJ2-3; 10 bases map to TRBD2. The J segment lost 2 bases and the V segment lost 5 bases, leaving 10 bases of the junction unmatched. This CDR3 has 17 amino acids. CDR1 MDHEN and CDR2 SYDVKM come from the germline V gene. Here the CDR3 reads CASSPSPLAGPTDTQYF. Here the CDR3 DNA reads TGTGCCAGCAGTCCCAGTCCACTAGCGGGGCCCACAGATACGCAGTATTTT.

In regard to this clonotype: A much larger clone lies one base from this, so it may be a read error. This rearrangement joins TRBV3-1 to TRBJ2-5, with 9 positions matching TRBD2. CDR1 is LGHDT, CDR2 YNNKEL, per germline (reference sequence). This CDR3 contains 17 residues. The CDR3 region is CASSQVSSGIAGETRYF. CDR3 nucleotide sequence: TGTGCCAGCAGCCAAGTGTCTAGCGGGATTGCGGGAGAGACCCGGTACTTC.

This clonotype was counted many times. The chain links TRBV20-1 to TRBJ2-5, with D maybe TRBD1 (6 bases). Germline V gene lookup returns CDR1 DFQATT and CDR2 SNEGSKA (reference sequence). The V end was cut by 7 bases, the J end by 4 bases, with 19 bases between. The CDR3 has 14 amino acids. The CDR3 reads CSVAQGNVGETQYF. The CDR3 nucleotides are TGCAGTGTCGCTCAGGGGAACGTGGGAGAGACCCAGTACTTC.

This clonotype was seen a few times. The junction differs from germline at one of its ends, possibly a read error. J is TRBJ2-7 and V is TRBV6-1, with 7 bases fitting TRBD1. CDR3 length: 14 amino acids. Germline V gives CDR1 MNHNS, CDR2 SASEGT. The CDR3 DNA follows: TGTGCCAGCAGTCGACAGGGCGAAGCCTACGGGCAGTACTTC. Encoded protein: CASSRQGEAYGQYF.

This clonotype occurred many times. The gene calls are TRBV28 and TRBJ2-7; D is perhaps TRBD2 (5 bases). The CDR3 totals 12 residues. CDR1 is MDHEN and CDR2 is SYDVKM in the germline V gene. V dropped 6 bases and J dropped 8 bases, with 14 bases sitting between them. CDR3 region: CASRPTAGQQYF. CDR3 nucleotide sequence: TGTGCCAGCAGACCGACGGCGGGTCAGCAGTACTTC.

At least ten counts were recorded for this clonotype. The chain employs TRBV12-3 or TRBV12-4 and TRBJ2-7; TRBD1 might be the D (5 bases). The CDR3 totals 12 residues. Trimming took 6 bases from V and 3 from J, leaving 9 bases between them. DNA for the CDR3: TGTGCCAGCAGGCTACAGGACTACGAGCAGTACTTC. This sequence encodes CASRLQDYEQYF.

In its sample, this clonotype was seen a few times. The chain couples TRBV5-6 to TRBJ2-7, with D unclear. Germline lookup yields CDR1 SGHDT and CDR2 YYEEEE. This CDR3 is built from 16 residues. V lost 2 bases to trimming and J lost 3 bases, with 18 bases between them. The CDR3 DNA follows: TGTGCCAGCAGCTTTTACAAGTCGTGGCCCAACTACGAGCAGTACTTC. It encodes CASSFYKSWPNYEQYF. The entire variable domain, with the rest obtained from reference TRBV5-6 and TRBJ2-7, is as follows: DAGVTQSPTHLIKTRGQQVTLRCSPKSGHDTVSWYQQALGQGPQFIFQYYEEEERQRGNFPDRFSGHQFPNYSSELNVNALLLGDSALYLCASSFYKSWPNYEQYFGPGTRLTVT.

This clonotype showed up just a few times. The chain carries TRBV12-3 or TRBV12-4 and TRBJ1-3, with 7 bases lining up with TRBD1. V was clipped by 6 bases and J by 0 bases; unmatched bases: 8. The CDR3 length is 16 residues. CDR3 loop: CASRSRQGFSGNTIYF. CDR3 sequence (DNA): TGTGCCAGCAGGAGCCGACAGGGATTCTCTGGAAACACCATATATTTT.

As concerns this clonotype: This clone may be a read error of a much larger clone one base away. The J gene is TRBJ2-7, the V gene TRBV12-3 or TRBV12-4; D is undetermined. V was cut by 3 bases and J by 3 bases, with 9 bases left in between. This CDR3 has 13 residues. CDR3 nucleotide sequence: TGTGCCAGCAGTTTGTCAGGCCACTACGAGCAGTACTTC. This sequence encodes CASSLSGHYEQYF.

This clonotype was seen many times. The gene calls are TRBV11-2 and TRBJ2-3; 8 positions agree with TRBD1. The trim removed 7 bases at V and 0 bases at J, leaving 3 bases unmatched. This CDR3 has 14 amino acids. The germline V gene has CDR1 SGHAT and CDR2 FQNNGV. The CDR3 sequence: CASIRTGSTDTQYF. CDR3 sequence (DNA): TGTGCCAGCATCCGGACAGGGAGCACAGATACGCAGTATTTT.

This chain connects TRBV30 to TRBJ2-7, with a tentative D call TRBD2 (5 bases). V dropped 1 base and J dropped 3 bases, with 28 bases sitting between them. This CDR3 has 19 amino acids. Germline values: CDR1 GTSNPN, CDR2 SVGIG (reference sequence). The CDR3 spells CAWSALVLDLVAAGYEQYF. DNA of the CDR3: TGTGCCTGGAGTGCCCTTGTACTAGACCTAGTTGCGGCGGGCTACGAGCAGTACTTC. Together with reference TRBV30 and TRBJ2-7, the CDR3 gives the full variable domain: SQTIHQWPATLVQPVGSPLSLECTVEGTSNPNLYWYRQAAGRGLQLLFYSVGIGQISSEVPQNLSASRPQDRQFILSSKKLLLSDSGFYLCAWSALVLDLVAAGYEQYFGPGTRLTVT.

This clonotype was observed a handful of times. This chain joins TRBV6-2 or TRBV6-3 and TRBJ1-5, with D perhaps TRBD1 (6 bases). The germline gives CDR1 MNHEY, CDR2 SVGEGT. V lost 4 bases, J lost 2 bases, and 18 bases lay in between. The CDR3 totals 17 residues. The CDR3 DNA is TGTGCCAGCAGTTGGACAGAAGCGGTTAACGGCAATCAGCCCCAGCATTTT. Protein: CASSWTEAVNGNQPQHF.

The genes are TRBV6-1 and TRBJ1-5; 7 bases are shared with TRBD1. V shed 6 bases, J shed 1 base, and the junction held 9 bases outside the gene matches. Per germline, CDR1 MNHNS and CDR2 SASEGT. The CDR3 length is 16 residues. CDR3 DNA sequence: TGTGCCAGCAGGCTAACAGGGGCCCCAAGCAATCAGCCCCAGCATTTT. Amino acids: CASRLTGAPSNQPQHF.

Remarks on this clonotype: At one of its ends the junction is not consistent with the germline gene, which may arise from a read error. The chain carries TRBV9 and TRBJ2-1; D might be TRBD1 (6 bases). Germline CDR1 SGDLS, CDR2 YYNGEE. This CDR3 has 18 amino acids. CDR3 sequence (DNA): TGTGCCAGCAGCGGTGACCGAGGACAGTTGCACTCCTACAATGACCAGTTCTTC. This codes for CASSGDRGQLHSYNDQFF.

For this clonotype: One end of the junction does not line up with germline, which may come from a read error. The chain is built from TRBV3-1 and TRBJ2-7; D remains ambiguous. Looked up from germline, CDR1 is LGHDT and CDR2 is YNNKEL (reference sequence). This CDR3 has 14 amino acids. CDR3 nucleotide sequence: TGTGCCAGCAGCCAAGGATCTCAAACCTACGAGCAGTGCTTC. This encodes CASSQGSQTYEQCF.

There are many counts of this clonotype. The rearrangement links TRBV7-2 to TRBJ2-3, with 11 bases fitting TRBD2. The J segment lost 12 bases and the V segment lost 5 bases, leaving 4 bases of the junction unmatched. CDR3 length: 12 amino acids. Germline values: CDR1 SGHTA, CDR2 FQGNSA. This CDR3 is CASSLTSGGQYF. Here the CDR3 DNA reads TGTGCCAGCAGCCTTACTAGCGGGGGCCAGTATTTT.